The 9 T cell receptor beta chains given below trace back to one sample, sequenced in a study of T cell changes during pregnancy in multiple sclerosis. The protocol was immunoSEQ multiplex PCR, while the TCRdb copy is restricted to in-frame clones and leaves out a portion. Among 25,000 to 35,000 clones, around 94% were seen once, and the ten largest hold approximately 5.3%. This material consisted of CD8+ T cells from peripheral blood mononuclear cells, taken before pregnancy. The source is a female donor with multiple sclerosis, enrolled in a pregnancy study.

This sequence joins TRBV19 and TRBJ2-7, with a possible D match to TRBD1 (6 bases). V was shortened by 3 bases and J by 2 bases, with 11 bases between the two germline ends. Per germline, CDR1 LNHDA and CDR2 SQIVND (reference sequence). This CDR3 region has 14 residues. The CDR3 is CASSIPGQAYEQYF. The DNA for the CDR3 is TGTGCCAGTAGTATCCCGGGACAAGCCTACGAGCAGTACTTC.

The genes are TRBV7-6 and TRBJ2-7; TRBD2 might be the D (6 bases). Germline values: CDR1 SGHVS, CDR2 FNYEAQ. Between the trimmed V and J ends, which lost 3 bases and 1 base, there was a span of 10 bases. The CDR3 sequence is 14 residues long. The CDR3 bases are TGTGCCAGCAGCTTGGGGGGTCTTTCCTACGAGCAGTACTTC. Translated: CASSLGGLSYEQYF.

V gene TRBV14 combines with J gene TRBJ1-2; 7 bases map to TRBD1. With V trimmed by 6 bases and J by 4 bases, 5 bases remained unmatched. CDR3 length: 13 amino acids. CDR1 and CDR2 from the germline V gene are SGHDN and FVKESK. CDR3 sequence (DNA): TGTGCCAGCAGTGGACGGACAGGCTATGGCTACACCTTC. This gives the protein CASSGRTGYGYTF.

This chain uses TRBV5-1 with TRBJ1-1, with 9 positions matching TRBD1. Trimming at V came to 3 bases and at J to 1 base, leaving 1 base not matched to a gene. This CDR3 is built from 14 residues. Germline V gene lookup returns CDR1 SGHRS and CDR2 YFSETQ. CDR3 loop: CASSSGQGNTEAFF. The CDR3 DNA follows: TGCGCCAGCAGCTCGGGACAGGGGAACACTGAAGCTTTCTTT.

The rearrangement links TRBV7-3 to TRBJ2-1; 8 nucleotides line up with TRBD1. CDR1 SGHTA and CDR2 FQGTGA come from the germline V gene. Trimming at V came to 4 bases and at J to 4 bases, leaving 6 bases not matched to a gene. The CDR3 spans 15 residues. CDR3 amino acids: CASSSSGQAYNEQFF. CDR3 bases: TGTGCCAGCAGCTCCTCGGGACAGGCTTACAATGAGCAGTTCTTC.

A word on this clone: Within the sample, other DNA sequences also encode this same CDR3. The chain links TRBV27 to TRBJ1-1; 7 bases align to TRBD1. This CDR3 has 14 amino acids. The germline gives CDR1 MNHEY, CDR2 SMNVEV (reference sequence). The V gene end was trimmed by 5 bases and the J gene end by 1 base; junction bases not matched to a gene: 4. The CDR3 DNA sequence: TGTGCCAGCAGTCCGGGGACAGAGAACACTGAAGCTTTCTTT. Its protein is CASSPGTENTEAFF.

The rearrangement joins TRBV14 to TRBJ2-1; TRBD2 agrees at 8 bases. The CDR3 consists of 14 residues. Germline V gives CDR1 SGHDN, CDR2 FVKESK. V lost 1 base to trimming and J lost 7 bases; unmatched junction nucleotides: 3. In DNA, the CDR3 is TGTGCCAGCAGCCAAGGCGGGGGGAGAAATGAGCAGTTCTTC. It is translated as CASSQGGGRNEQFF.

The genes are TRBV18 and TRBJ2-3, with TRBD2 matching 9 bases. J gave up 1 base and V 8 bases, and 4 bases lay outside the gene matches. From germline, CDR1 is KGHSH and CDR2 LQKENI. CDR3 length equals 14 residues. In DNA form, the CDR3 reads TGTGCCAGCCGGACTAGCGATGGCACAGATACGCAGTATTTT. This sequence encodes CASRTSDGTDTQYF.

This clone was found once. The V and J genes are TRBV14 and TRBJ2-7; TRBD1 might be the D (5 bases). Germline V gives CDR1 SGHDN, CDR2 FVKESK. V was trimmed by 3 bases and J by 3 bases, leaving 12 bases between them. The CDR3 length is 14 residues. CDR3 sequence reads: CASSQPAGNYEQYF. The CDR3 DNA sequence: TGTGCCAGCAGCCAGCCGGCAGGGAACTACGAGCAGTACTTC.